Listed below are T cell receptor beta chains from one sample, sequenced in a study of T cell changes during pregnancy in multiple sclerosis. Using immunoSEQ multiplex PCR, the repertoire was profiled, and TCRdb retains in-frame clones only, with some absent. The data show roughly 40,000 clones, 75% to 95% seen once. The input for sequencing was CD4+ T cells from peripheral blood mononuclear cells, taken after pregnancy. The receptors stem from a female donor in good health, enrolled as a control in a pregnancy study. The conserved cysteine and the conserved F or W are not part of the CDR3 here. D genes are given only for firm matches. A clone size is listed for some rows: how often the clone was seen (once, few, many), or a class if it is expanded.

D,J,V,size,CDR3
TRBD1,TRBJ1-2,TRBV28,-,ASRVRTGALVYGYT
-,TRBJ2-1,TRBV7-9,-,ASSPSAYNEQF
-,TRBJ1-1,TRBV5-6,medium-sized,ASAGAGITEAF
-,TRBJ2-7,TRBV18,-,ASSPSLYEQY
-,TRBJ1-6,TRBV2,-,ASRSPVGGVNSPLH
TRBD1,TRBJ2-7,TRBV29-1,-,SVEAQDRGRIYEQY
-,TRBJ2-1,TRBV5-1,-,ASSLLTVSYNEQF
TRBD2,TRBJ2-4,TRBV28,-,ASLSAGGQNIQY
TRBD1,TRBJ1-6,TRBV28,-,ASSPGTGVSPLH
-,TRBJ2-1,TRBV9,-,ASSVDSGLYNEQF
-,TRBJ1-1,TRBV28,-,ASSPRGAAAF
-,TRBJ2-1,TRBV4-1,-,ASSQVNSRGYNEQF
TRBD1,TRBJ1-1,TRBV6-5,-,ASSLAGGLAEAF
-,-,TRBV11-2,-,ASSLNRVEQY
TRBD2,TRBJ2-7,TRBV18,once,ASSHELAGASEQY
TRBD1,TRBJ2-3,TRBV7-9,-,ASSPGQGSGSTDTQY
-,TRBJ1-5,TRBV23-1,-,AREADSNQPQH
-,TRBJ1-2,TRBV5-1,-,ASSTIGTGGTQDGYT
TRBD2,TRBJ2-2,TRBV4-2,-,ASSQEGALSSGRATGELF
-,TRBJ2-1,TRBV7-9,-,AATIGASYNEQF